The clone carrying this T cell receptor (beta chain) was observed once. Its antigen is still unknown. The CDR3 is 14 residues long. V was pared by 4 bases and J by 6 bases, with 16 bases between. Germline V gene sequence: CDR1 SQVTM, CDR2 ANQGSEA. This record comes from a study of graft-versus-host responses after intestinal transplantation. Study background: Recipients were given multivisceral, liver-intestinal, or isolated intestinal transplants. Induction with anti-thymocyte globulin, then tacrolimus and steroids for around three years, was given to all recipients. General study findings and limits: GvH clones appeared in recipient marrow, some first in ileum or blood.

Profiled with immunoSEQ multiplex PCR; TCRdb holds only in-frame clones, not every one. The sample holds about 90,000 clones, roughly 92% seen once. The receptor was isolated from a human donor who received an intestinal transplant. The material was unstimulated CD4+ T cells sorted from spleen or lymph node cells, obtained before intestinal transplant. The J gene is TRBJ2-1, the V gene TRBV29-1, with D uncertain. The CDR3 loop reads CSVVKDARLNEQFF. The CDR3, as DNA: TGCAGCGTTGTGAAGGACGCACGGCTCAATGAGCAGTTCTTC.